The clone carrying this TCR beta chain came up once. No antigen is known for it. The sample belongs to a study of CD4+ T cells in melanoma. Using immunoSEQ multiplex PCR, the repertoire was profiled, and TCRdb retains in-frame clones only, with some absent. The table shows more than 110,000 clones, with about 93% occurring only once. The CDR3 runs 13 residues. Trimming cost V 5 bases and J 1 base, with 8 bases left between them. Germline V CDR1 and CDR2: SGHRS, YFSETQ. The study's findings and limits: A reported correlation linked neoantigen-specific CD4+ T cells to CD8+, macrophage and B cell function. In melanoma, neoantigen-specific CD4+ T cells reportedly differed in differentiation state.

The TCR sequence derives from a human donor with melanoma. V usage is TRBV5-1 and J usage is TRBJ2-3; maybe TRBD2 (5 bases). The CDR3 region is CASRAGGTDTQYF. For the CDR3, the DNA is TGCGCCAGCAGAGCCGGGGGCACAGATACGCAGTATTTT.